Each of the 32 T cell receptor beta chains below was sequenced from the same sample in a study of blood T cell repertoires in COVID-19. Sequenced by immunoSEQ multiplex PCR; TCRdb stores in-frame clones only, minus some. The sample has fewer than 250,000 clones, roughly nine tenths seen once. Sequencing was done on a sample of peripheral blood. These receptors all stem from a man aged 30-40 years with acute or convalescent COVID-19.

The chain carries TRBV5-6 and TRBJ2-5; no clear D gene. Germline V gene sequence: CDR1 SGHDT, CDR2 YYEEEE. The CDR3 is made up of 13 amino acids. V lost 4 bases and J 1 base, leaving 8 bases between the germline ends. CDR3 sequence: CASSQAIQETQYF. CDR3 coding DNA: TGTGCCAGCAGCCAGGCAATCCAAGAGACCCAGTACTTC.

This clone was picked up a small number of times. CDR3 nucleotide sequence: TGTGCCAGCAGTGATCGACGGACAGGGGGCGGGAATGAGCAGTTCTTC. This encodes CASSDRRTGGGNEQFF. V is TRBV6-1 and J is TRBJ2-1; 11 bases agree with TRBD1. The germline V gene encodes CDR1 MNHNS and CDR2 SASEGT. With 3 bases clipped from V and 7 bases from J, the junction kept 8 bases outside the gene matches. The CDR3 spans 16 residues.

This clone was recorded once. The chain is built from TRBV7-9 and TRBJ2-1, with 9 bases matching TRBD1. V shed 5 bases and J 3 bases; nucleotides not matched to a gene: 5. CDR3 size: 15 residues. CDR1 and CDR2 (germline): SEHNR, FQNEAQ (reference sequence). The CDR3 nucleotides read TGTGCCAGCAGCCACGGGGACAGGGACTACAATGAGCAGTTCTTC. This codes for CASSHGDRDYNEQFF.

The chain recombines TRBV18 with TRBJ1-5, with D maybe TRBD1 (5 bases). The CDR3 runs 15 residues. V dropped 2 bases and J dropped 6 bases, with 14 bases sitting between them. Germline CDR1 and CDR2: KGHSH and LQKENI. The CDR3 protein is CASSPGAGMGQPQHF. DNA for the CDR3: TGTGCCAGCTCACCAGGAGCAGGGATGGGTCAGCCCCAGCATTTT.

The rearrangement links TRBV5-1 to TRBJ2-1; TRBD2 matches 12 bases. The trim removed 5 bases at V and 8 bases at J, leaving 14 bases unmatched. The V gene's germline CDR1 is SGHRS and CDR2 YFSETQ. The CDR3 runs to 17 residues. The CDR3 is CASRRLAGAGGGDEQFF. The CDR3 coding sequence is TGCGCCAGCAGAAGACTAGCGGGAGCTGGGGGTGGGGATGAGCAGTTCTTC. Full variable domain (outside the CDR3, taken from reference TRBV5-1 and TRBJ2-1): KAGVTQTPRYLIKTRGQQVTLSCSPISGHRSVSWYQQTPGQGLQFLFEYFSETQRNKGNFPGRFSGRQFSNSRSEMNVSTLELGDSALYLCASRRLAGAGGGDEQFFGPGTRLTVL.

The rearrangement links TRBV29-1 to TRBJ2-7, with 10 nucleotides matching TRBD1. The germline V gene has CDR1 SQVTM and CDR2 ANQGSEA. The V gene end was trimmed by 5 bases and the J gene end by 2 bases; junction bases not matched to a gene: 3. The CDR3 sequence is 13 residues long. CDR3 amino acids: CSVRDRGPYEQYF. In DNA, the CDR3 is TGCAGCGTTAGAGACAGGGGGCCCTACGAGCAGTACTTC.

For the CDR3, the DNA is TGCGCCAGCAGACAGGGGACTAGTCCTAGCACAGATACGCAGTATTTT. Translating it yields CASRQGTSPSTDTQYF. This chain joins TRBV5-1 and TRBJ2-3, with TRBD2 as a possible D gene (8 bases). With 5 bases removed from V and 0 bases from J, the gap between germline ends came to 16 bases. Germline V gene sequence: CDR1 SGHRS, CDR2 YFSETQ. CDR3 length equals 16 residues.

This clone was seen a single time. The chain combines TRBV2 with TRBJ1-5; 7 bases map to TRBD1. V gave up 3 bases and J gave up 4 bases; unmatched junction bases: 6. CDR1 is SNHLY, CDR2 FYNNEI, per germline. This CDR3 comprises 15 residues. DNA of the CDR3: TGTGCCAGCAGTGAGGGACAGTCGATGAATCAGCCCCAGCATTTT. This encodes CASSEGQSMNQPQHF.

This chain's CDR3 is CASRGGQRGNTEAFF. CDR3 nucleotides: TGTGCCAGCCGGGGGGGACAGAGAGGGAACACTGAAGCTTTCTTT. The genes are TRBV4-2 and TRBJ1-1, with 7 bases aligning to TRBD1. V dropped 8 bases and J dropped 1; count of bases not matched to a gene: 10. Germline V gene sequence: CDR1 LGHNA, CDR2 YNFKEQ. This CDR3 is 15 amino acids long.

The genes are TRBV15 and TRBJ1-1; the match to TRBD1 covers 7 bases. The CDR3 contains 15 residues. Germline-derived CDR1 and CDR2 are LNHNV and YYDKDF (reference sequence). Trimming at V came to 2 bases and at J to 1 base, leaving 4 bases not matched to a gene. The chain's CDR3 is CATSRYPGGNTEAFF. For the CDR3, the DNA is TGTGCCACCAGCAGATACCCAGGGGGGAACACTGAAGCTTTCTTT.

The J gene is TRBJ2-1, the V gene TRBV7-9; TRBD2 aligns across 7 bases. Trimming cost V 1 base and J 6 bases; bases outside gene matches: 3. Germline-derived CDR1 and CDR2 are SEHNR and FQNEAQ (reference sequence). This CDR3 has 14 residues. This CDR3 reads CASSLGAGANEQFF. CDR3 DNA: TGTGCCAGCAGCTTAGGCGCGGGAGCCAATGAGCAGTTCTTC.

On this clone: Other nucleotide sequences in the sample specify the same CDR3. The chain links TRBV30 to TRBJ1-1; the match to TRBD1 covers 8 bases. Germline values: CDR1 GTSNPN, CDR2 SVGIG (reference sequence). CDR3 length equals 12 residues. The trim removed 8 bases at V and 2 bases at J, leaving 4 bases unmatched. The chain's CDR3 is CAGDRGNTEAFF. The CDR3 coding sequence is TGTGCCGGAGACAGGGGCAACACTGAAGCTTTCTTT.

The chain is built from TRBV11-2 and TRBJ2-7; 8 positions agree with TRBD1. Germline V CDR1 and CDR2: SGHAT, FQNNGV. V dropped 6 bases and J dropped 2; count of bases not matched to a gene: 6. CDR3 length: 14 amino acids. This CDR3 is CASRFNRGAYEQYF. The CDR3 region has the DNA TGTGCCAGCAGATTCAACAGGGGGGCCTACGAGCAGTACTTC.

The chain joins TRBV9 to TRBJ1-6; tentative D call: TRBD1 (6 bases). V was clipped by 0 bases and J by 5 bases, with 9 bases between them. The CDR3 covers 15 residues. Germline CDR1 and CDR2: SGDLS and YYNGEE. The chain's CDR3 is CASSVGGRNNSPLHF. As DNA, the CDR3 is TGTGCCAGCAGCGTAGGGGGGCGTAATAATTCACCCCTCCACTTT.

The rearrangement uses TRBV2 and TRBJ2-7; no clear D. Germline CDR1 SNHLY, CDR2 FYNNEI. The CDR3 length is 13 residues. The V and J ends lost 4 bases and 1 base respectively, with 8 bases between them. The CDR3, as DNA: TGTGCCAGCAGTGTCCGGGTGTCCTACGAGCAGTACTTC. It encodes CASSVRVSYEQYF.

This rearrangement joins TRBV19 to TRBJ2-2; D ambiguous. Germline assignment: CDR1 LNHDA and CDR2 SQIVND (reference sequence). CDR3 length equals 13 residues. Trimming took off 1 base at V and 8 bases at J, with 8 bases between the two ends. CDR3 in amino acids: CASSIGRLGELFF. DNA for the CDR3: TGTGCCAGTAGTATAGGTAGACTGGGGGAGCTGTTTTTT.

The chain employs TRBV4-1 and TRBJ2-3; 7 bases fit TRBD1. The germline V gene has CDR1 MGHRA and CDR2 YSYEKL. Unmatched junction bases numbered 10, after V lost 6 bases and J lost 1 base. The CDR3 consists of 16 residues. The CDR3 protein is CASRKQGGAGTDTQYF. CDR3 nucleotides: TGCGCCAGCAGAAAACAAGGGGGCGCAGGCACAGATACGCAGTATTTT.

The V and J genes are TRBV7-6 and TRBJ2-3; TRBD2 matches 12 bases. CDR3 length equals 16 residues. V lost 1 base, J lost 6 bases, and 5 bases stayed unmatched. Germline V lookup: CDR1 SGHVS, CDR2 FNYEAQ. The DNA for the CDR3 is TGTGCCAGCAGCTTAGGGGCTAGCGGGGGGGCGGATACGCAGTATTTT. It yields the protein CASSLGASGGADTQYF.

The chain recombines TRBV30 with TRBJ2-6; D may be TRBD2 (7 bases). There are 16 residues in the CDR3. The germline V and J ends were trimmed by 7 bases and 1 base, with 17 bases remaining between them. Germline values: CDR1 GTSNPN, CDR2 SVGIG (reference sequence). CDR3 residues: CAFLRGASSGANVLTF. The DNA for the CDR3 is TGTGCCTTCCTTCGGGGGGCGTCTTCTGGGGCCAACGTCCTGACTTTC. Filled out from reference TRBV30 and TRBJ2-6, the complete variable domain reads SQTIHQWPATLVQPVGSPLSLECTVEGTSNPNLYWYRQAAGRGLQLLFYSVGIGQISSEVPQNLSASRPQDRQFILSSKKLLLSDSGFYLCAFLRGASSGANVLTFGAGSRLTVL.

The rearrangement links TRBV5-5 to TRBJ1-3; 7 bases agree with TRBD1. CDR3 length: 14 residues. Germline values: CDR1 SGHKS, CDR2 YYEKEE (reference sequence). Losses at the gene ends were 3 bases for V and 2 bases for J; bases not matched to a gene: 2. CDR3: CASSYTGAGNTIYF. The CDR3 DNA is TGTGCCAGCAGCTACACAGGGGCTGGAAACACCATATATTTT. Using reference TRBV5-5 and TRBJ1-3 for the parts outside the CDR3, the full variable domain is DAGVTQSPTHLIKTRGQQVTLRCSPISGHKSVSWYQQVLGQGPQFIFQYYEKEERGRGNFPDRFSARQFPNYSSELNVNALLLGDSALYLCASSYTGAGNTIYFGEGSWLTVV.

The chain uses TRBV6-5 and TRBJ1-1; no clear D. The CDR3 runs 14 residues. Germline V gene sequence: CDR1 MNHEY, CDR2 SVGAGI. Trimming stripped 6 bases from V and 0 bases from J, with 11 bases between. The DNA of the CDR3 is TGTGCCAGCAGCGCGGCGCGTTTGAACACTGAAGCTTTCTTT. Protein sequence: CASSAARLNTEAFF.

The CDR3 nucleotides read TGTGCCAGCAGGGGCAGGGGCCTTAACACTGAAGCTTTCTTT. Translating gives CASRGRGLNTEAFF. The chain combines TRBV27 with TRBJ1-1, with D maybe TRBD1 (6 bases). V shed 6 bases and J shed 2 bases, with 13 bases lying between them. The V gene's germline CDR1 is MNHEY and CDR2 SMNVEV (reference sequence). The CDR3 is made up of 14 amino acids.

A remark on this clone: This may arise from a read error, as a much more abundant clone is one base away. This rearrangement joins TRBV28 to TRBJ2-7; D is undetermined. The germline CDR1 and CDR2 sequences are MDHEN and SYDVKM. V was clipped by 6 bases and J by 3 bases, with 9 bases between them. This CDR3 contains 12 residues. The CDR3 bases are TGTGCCAGCAGATCCCTCCTCTACGAGCAGTACTTC. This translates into CASRSLLYEQYF.

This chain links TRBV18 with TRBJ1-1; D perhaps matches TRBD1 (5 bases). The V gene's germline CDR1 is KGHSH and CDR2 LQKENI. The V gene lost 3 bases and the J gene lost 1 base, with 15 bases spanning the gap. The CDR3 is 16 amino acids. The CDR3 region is CASSPSGGVENTEAFF. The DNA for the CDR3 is TGTGCCAGCTCACCCTCGGGGGGGGTTGAGAACACTGAAGCTTTCTTT.

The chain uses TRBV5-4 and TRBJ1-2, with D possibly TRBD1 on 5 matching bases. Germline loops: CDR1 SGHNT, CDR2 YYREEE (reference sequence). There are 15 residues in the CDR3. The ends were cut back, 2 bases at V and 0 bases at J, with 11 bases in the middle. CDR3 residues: CASSFKTEPNYGYTF. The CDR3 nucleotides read TGTGCCAGCAGCTTTAAGACAGAACCTAACTATGGCTACACCTTC.

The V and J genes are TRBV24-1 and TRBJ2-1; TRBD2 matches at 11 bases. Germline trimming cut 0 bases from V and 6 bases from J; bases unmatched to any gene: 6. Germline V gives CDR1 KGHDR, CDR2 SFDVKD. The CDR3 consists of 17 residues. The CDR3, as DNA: TGTGCCACCAGTGATTTGGCCACTAGCGGGAGATTCAATGAGCAGTTCTTC. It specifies CATSDLATSGRFNEQFF.

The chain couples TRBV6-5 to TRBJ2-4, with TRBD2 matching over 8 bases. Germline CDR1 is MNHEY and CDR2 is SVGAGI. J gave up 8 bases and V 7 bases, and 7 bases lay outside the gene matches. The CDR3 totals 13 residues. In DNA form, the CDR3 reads TGTGCCAGCAAAGGTAGCGGGGTGGACATTCAGTACTTC. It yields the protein CASKGSGVDIQYF.

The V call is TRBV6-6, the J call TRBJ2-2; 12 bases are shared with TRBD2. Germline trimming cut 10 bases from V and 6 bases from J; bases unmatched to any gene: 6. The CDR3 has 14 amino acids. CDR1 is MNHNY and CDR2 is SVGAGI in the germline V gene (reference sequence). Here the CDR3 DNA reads TGTGCCACCTCTAGCGGGAGGGCTTCCGGGGAGCTGTTTTTT. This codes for CATSSGRASGELFF.

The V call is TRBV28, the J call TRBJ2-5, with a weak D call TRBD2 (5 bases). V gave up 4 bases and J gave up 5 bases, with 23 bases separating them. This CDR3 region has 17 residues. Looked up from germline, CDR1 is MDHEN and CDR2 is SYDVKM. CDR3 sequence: CASSSLRTGPWVETQYF. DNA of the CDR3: TGTGCCAGCAGTTCCCTTCGGACTGGGCCTTGGGTCGAGACCCAGTACTTC.

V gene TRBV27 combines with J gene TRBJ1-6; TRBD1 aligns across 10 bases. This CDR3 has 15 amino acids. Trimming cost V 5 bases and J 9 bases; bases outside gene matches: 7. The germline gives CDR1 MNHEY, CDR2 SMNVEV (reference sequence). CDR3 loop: CASSPTGGGGSPLHF. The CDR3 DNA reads TGTGCCAGCAGTCCGACAGGGGGCGGGGGTTCACCCCTCCACTTT.

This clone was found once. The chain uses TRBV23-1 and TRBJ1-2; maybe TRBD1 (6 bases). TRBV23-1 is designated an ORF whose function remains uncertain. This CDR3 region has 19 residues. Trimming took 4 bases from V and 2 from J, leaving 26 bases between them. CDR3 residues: CASSPLGVGQIPRNYGYTF. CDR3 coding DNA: TGCGCCAGCAGTCCTTTGGGGGTGGGACAAATTCCCCGAAACTATGGCTACACCTTC.

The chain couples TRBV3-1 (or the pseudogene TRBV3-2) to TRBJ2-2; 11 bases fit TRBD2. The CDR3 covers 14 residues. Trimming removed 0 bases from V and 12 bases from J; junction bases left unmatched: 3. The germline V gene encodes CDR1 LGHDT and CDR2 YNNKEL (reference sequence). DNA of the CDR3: TGTGCCAGCAGCCAAGAGTTAGCGGGGGGGCAGCTGTTTTTT. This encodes CASSQELAGGQLFF.